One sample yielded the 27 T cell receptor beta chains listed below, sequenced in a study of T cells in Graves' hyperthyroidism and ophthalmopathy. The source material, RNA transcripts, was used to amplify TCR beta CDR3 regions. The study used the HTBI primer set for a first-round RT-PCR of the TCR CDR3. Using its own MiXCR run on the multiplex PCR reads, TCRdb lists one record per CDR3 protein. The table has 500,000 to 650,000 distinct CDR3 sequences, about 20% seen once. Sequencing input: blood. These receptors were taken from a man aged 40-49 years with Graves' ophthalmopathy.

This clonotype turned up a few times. The CDR3 DNA reads TGCAGTGCTAGAGACACCCGAGGGAACACTGAAGCTTTCTTT. Translated: CSARDTRGNTEAFF. The chain links TRBV20-1 to TRBJ1-1; D uncertain. The CDR3 runs to 14 residues. Germline V gives CDR1 DFQATT, CDR2 SNEGSKA (reference sequence). Trimming pared 0 bases from V and 1 base from J, leaving 9 bases between.

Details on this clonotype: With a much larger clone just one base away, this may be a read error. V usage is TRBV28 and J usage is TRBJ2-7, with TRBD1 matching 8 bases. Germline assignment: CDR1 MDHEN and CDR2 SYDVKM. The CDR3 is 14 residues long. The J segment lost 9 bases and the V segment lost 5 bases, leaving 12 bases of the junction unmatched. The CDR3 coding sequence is TGTGCCAGCAGTCTCCGCGTAGACAGGGGAGGGCAGTACTTC. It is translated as CASSLRVDRGGQYF.

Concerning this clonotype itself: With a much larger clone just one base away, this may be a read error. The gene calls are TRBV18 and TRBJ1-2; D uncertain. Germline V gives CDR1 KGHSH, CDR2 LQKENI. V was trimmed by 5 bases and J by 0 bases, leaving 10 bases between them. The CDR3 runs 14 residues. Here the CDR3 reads CASSATASNYGYTF. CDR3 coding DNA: TGTGCCAGCTCAGCTACAGCGTCTAACTATGGCTACACCTTC.

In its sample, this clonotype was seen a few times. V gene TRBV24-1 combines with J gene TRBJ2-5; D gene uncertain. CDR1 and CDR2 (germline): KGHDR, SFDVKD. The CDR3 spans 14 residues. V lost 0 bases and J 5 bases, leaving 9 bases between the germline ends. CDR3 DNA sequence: TGTGCCACCAGTGATTTGCGGGTTTCGGAGACCCAGTACTTC. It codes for CATSDLRVSETQYF.

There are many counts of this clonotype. CDR3 protein: CASSPGTAVYEQYF. The CDR3 nucleotides are TGTGCCAGCAGTCCCGGGACAGCAGTTTACGAGCAGTACTTC. The V gene is TRBV28, the J gene TRBJ2-7; 7 positions match TRBD1. V shed 5 bases, J shed 4 bases, and the junction held 8 bases outside the gene matches. This CDR3 region has 14 residues. Germline loops: CDR1 MDHEN, CDR2 SYDVKM. Together with reference TRBV28 and TRBJ2-7, the CDR3 gives the full variable domain: DVKVTQSSRYLVKRTGEKVFLECVQDMDHENMFWYRQDPGLGLRLIYFSYDVKMKEKGDIPEGYSVSREKKERFSLILESASTNQTSMYLCASSPGTAVYEQYFGPGTRLTVT.

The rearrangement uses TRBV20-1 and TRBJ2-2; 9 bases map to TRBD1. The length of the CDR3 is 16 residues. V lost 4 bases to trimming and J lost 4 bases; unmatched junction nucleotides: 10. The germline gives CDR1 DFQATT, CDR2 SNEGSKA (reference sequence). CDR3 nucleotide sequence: TGCAGTGCTATAACCCTTGGGACAGGGTCCACCGGGGAGCTGTTTTTT. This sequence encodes CSAITLGTGSTGELFF.

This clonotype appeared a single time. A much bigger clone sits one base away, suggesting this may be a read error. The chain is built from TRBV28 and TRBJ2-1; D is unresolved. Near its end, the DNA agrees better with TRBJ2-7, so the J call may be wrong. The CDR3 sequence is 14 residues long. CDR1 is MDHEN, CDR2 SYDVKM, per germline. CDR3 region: CASSFWYTYNEQYF. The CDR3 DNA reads TGTGCCAGCAGTTTTTGGTATACCTACAATGAGCAGTACTTC.

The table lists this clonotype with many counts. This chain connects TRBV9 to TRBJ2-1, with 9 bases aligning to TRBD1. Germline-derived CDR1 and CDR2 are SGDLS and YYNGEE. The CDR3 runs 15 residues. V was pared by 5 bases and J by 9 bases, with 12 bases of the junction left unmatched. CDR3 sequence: CASSGDTGGRGEQFF. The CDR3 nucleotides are TGTGCCAGCAGTGGTGACACAGGGGGCAGGGGTGAGCAGTTCTTC.

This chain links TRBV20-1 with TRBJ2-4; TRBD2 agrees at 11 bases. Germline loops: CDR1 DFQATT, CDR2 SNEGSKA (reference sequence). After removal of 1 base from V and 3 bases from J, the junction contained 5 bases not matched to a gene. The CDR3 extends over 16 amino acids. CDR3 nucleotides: TGCAGTGCTAGAGTTAGCGGGAGGGTGATCAAAAACATTCAGTACTTC. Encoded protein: CSARVSGRVIKNIQYF.

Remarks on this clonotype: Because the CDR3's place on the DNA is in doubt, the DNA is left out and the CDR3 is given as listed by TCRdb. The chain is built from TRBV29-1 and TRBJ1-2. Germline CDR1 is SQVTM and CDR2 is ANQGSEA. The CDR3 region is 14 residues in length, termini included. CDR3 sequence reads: CSFHDFGQGPGYTF.

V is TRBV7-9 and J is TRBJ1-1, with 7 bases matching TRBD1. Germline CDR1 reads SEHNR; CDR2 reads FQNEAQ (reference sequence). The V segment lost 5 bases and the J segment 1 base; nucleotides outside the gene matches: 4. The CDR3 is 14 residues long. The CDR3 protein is CASSGGQENTEAFF. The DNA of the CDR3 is TGTGCCAGCAGCGGAGGACAGGAGAACACTGAAGCTTTCTTT.

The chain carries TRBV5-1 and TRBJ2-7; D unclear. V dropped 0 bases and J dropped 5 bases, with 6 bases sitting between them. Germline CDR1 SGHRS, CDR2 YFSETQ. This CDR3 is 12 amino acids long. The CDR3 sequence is CASSLGVDEQYF. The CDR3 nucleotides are TGCGCCAGCAGCTTGGGGGTTGACGAGCAGTACTTC.

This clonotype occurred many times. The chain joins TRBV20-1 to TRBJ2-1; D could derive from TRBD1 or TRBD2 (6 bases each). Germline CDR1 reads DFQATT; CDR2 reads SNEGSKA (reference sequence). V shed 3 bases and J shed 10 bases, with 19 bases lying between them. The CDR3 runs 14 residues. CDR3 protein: CSASSGGPSGEQFF. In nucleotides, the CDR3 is TGCAGTGCTAGTAGTGGGGGGCCCTCGGGGGAGCAGTTCTTC.

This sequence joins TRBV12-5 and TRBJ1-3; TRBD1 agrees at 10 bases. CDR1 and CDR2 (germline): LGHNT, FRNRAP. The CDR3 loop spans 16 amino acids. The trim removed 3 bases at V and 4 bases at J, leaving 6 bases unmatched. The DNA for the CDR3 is TGTGCTAGTGGTTTTCGACAGGGGGCAGGAGGAAACACCATATATTTT. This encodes CASGFRQGAGGNTIYF.

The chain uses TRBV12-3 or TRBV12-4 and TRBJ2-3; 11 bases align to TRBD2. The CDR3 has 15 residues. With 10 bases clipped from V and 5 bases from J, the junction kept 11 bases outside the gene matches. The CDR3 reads CAIHSTSGKVDTQYF. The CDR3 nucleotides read TGTGCCATCCACTCGACTAGCGGGAAGGTAGATACGCAGTATTTT.

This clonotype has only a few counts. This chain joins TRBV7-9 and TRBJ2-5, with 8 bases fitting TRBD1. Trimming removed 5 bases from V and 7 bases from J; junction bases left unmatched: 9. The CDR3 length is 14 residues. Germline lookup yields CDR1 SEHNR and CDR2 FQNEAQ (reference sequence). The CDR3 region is CASSPGTGEVTQYF. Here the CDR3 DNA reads TGTGCCAGCAGCCCCGGGACAGGTGAAGTGACCCAGTACTTC.

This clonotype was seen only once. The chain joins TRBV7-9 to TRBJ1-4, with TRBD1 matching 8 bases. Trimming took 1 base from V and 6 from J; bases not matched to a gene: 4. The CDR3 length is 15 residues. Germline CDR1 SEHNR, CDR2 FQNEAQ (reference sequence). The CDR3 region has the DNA TGTGCCAGCAGCTTAGTTTACAGGGGGGATGAAAAACTGTTTTTT. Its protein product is CASSLVYRGDEKLFF.

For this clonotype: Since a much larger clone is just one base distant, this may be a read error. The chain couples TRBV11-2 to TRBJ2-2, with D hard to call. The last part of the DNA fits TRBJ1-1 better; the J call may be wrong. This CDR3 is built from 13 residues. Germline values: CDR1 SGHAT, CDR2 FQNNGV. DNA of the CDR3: TGTGCCAGCAGCTTCGAGGGATTTACTGGAGCTTTCTTT. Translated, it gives CASSFEGFTGAFF.

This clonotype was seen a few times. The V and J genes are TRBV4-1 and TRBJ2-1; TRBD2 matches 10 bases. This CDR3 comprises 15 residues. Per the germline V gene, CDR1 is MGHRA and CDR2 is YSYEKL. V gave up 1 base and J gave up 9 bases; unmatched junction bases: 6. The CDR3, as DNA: TGCGCCAGCAGCCAAGCGAGCGGGGGGGCATCTGAGCAGTTCTTC. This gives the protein CASSQASGGASEQFF.

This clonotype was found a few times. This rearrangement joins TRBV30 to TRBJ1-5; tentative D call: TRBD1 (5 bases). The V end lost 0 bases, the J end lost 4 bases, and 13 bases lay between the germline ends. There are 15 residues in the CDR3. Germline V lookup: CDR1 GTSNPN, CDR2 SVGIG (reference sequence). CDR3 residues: CAWSVGLGGNQPQHF. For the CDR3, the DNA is TGTGCCTGGAGTGTAGGATTGGGGGGAAATCAGCCCCAGCATTTT.

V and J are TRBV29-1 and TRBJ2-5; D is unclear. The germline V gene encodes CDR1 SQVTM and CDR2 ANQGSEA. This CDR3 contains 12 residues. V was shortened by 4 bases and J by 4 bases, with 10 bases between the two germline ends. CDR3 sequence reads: CSVVRAGETQYF. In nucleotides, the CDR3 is TGCAGCGTTGTTAGAGCCGGAGAGACCCAGTACTTC.

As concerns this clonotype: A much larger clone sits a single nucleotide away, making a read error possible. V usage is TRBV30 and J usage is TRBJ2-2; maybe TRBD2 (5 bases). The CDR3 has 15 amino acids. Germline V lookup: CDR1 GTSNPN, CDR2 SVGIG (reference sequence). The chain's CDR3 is CAWSRSSGNTGELLF. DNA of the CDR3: TGTGCCTGGAGTCGGTCATCGGGGAACACCGGGGAGCTGCTTTTT.

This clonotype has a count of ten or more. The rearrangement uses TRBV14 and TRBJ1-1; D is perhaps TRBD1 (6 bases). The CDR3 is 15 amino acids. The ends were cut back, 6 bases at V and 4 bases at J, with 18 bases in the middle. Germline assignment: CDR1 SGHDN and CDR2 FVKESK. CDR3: CASSPITGRSTEAFF. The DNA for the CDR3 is TGTGCCAGCAGTCCTATTACAGGGCGCAGCACTGAAGCTTTCTTT.

The CDR3 DNA sequence: TGTGCCATCAGCGACAGAGATACGCAGTATTTT. Protein product: CAISDRDTQYF. The chain carries TRBV10-3 and TRBJ2-3; D might be TRBD1 (5 bases). CDR1 and CDR2 from the germline V gene are ENHRY and SYGVKD. This CDR3 has 11 residues. V was shortened by 6 bases and J by 5 bases, with 6 bases between the two germline ends.

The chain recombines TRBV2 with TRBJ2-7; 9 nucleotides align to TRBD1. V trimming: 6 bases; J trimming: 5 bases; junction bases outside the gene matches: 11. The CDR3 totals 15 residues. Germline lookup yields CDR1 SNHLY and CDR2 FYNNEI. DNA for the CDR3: TGTGCCAGCAGGCCCGGACAGGGGCGTTCTGACGAGCAGTACTTC. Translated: CASRPGQGRSDEQYF. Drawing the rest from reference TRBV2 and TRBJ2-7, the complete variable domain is EPEVTQTPSHQVTQMGQEVILRCVPISNHLYFYWYRQILGQKVEFLVSFYNNEISEKSEIFDDQFSVERPDGSNFTLKIRSTKLEDSAMYFCASRPGQGRSDEQYFGPGTRLTVT.

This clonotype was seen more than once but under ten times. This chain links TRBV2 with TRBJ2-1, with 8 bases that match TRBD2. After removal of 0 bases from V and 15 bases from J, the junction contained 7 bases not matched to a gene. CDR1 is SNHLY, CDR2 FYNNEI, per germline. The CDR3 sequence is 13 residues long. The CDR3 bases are TGTGCCAGCAGTGAAGCCGGGGGGGCTAGCCGGTTCTTC. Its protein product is CASSEAGGASRFF. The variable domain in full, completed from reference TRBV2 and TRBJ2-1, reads EPEVTQTPSHQVTQMGQEVILRCVPISNHLYFYWYRQILGQKVEFLVSFYNNEISEKSEIFDDQFSVERPDGSNFTLKIRSTKLEDSAMYFCASSEAGGASRFFGPGTRLTVL.

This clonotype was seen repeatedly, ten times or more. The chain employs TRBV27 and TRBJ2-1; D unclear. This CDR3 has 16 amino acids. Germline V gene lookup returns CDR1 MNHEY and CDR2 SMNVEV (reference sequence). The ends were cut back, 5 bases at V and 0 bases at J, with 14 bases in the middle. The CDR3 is CASSLTPASSYNEQFF. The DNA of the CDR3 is TGTGCCAGCAGTCTCACACCGGCATCCTCCTACAATGAGCAGTTCTTC.